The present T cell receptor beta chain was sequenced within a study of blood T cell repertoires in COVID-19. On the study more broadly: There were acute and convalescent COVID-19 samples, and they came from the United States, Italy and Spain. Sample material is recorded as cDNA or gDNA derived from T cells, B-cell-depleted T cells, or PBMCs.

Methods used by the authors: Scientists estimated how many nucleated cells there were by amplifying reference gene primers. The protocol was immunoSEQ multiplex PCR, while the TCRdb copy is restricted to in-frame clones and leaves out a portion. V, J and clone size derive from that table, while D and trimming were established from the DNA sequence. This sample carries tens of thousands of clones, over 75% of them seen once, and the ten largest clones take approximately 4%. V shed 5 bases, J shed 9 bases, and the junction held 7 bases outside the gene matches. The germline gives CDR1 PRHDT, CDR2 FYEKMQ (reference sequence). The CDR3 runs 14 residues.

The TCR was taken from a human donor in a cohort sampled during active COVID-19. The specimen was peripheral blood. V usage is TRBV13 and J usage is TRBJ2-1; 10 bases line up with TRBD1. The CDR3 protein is CASSQGTGVTEQFF. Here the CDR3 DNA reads TGTGCCAGCAGCCAGGGGACAGGGGTTACTGAGCAGTTCTTC.